This paragraph covers one T cell receptor beta chain sequence. Its antigen is undetermined. From germline, CDR1 is SGDLS and CDR2 YYNGEE. V dropped 2 bases and J dropped 4 bases, with 8 bases sitting between them. The CDR3 has 13 residues. This sample is part of a study of CD8 T cells in ankylosing spondylitis. Study-wide results and limits: Disease-linked clones, CD8+, were relatively rare in peripheral blood. Earlier work had already found some motif variants in reactive arthritis synovial fluid and blood. For ankylosing spondylitis blood, a TCR beta motif of seven to nine highly homologous variants appeared characteristic.

A single record per CDR3 protein comes from TCRdb applying MiXCR to the 5' RACE reads. The table has about 240,000 distinct CDR3 sequences, 9.5% to 12% seen once. This receptor was obtained from a male donor with ankylosing spondylitis or in good health (not recorded which). Source material: blood, either unsorted or a sorted T cell fraction (not recorded which). The chain couples TRBV9 to TRBJ2-3; D call uncertain. CDR3 sequence reads: CASSVHEADTQYF. The CDR3 DNA follows: TGTGCCAGCAGCGTCCATGAGGCAGATACGCAGTATTTT.